The count of the clone carrying this TCR beta chain is one. V was clipped by 3 bases and J by 5 bases; unmatched bases: 10. This CDR3 has 16 amino acids. Germline-derived CDR1 and CDR2 are SGDLS and YYNGEE. These data are taken from a study of shared T cell receptors in the human thymus. The data were produced by immunoSEQ multiplex PCR, yet TCRdb's version contains in-frame clones alone and is incomplete. The sample yields over 450,000 clones, about 84% seen once. These records were also assigned to another study, of human thymus T cells. According to that study: Donation came from healthy Finnish infants having corrective surgery for congenital heart defects. The thymus tissue came from resections taken during corrective heart surgery. In unrelated individuals, thymic repertoires overlapped highly, according to related research.

Sequencing was done on a sample of thymocytes. The receptor's source is a boy under three years old with a congenital heart defect. The J gene is TRBJ2-7, the V gene TRBV9; 11 nucleotides line up with TRBD2. The CDR3 DNA sequence: TGTGCCAGCAGCGCAACCAAGACTAGCGGGAAGCACGAGCAGTACTTC. This codes for CASSATKTSGKHEQYF.